The next 30 T cell receptor beta chains were all read from a single sample in a study of control samples from healthy donors and cancer patients (dated by TCRdb to between 2020 and 2021). Libraries were prepared through the immunoSEQ multiplex PCR assay. TCRdb retrieved this table from immuneACCESS and kept in-frame rearrangements only. Not all clones are present; in checked studies, unresolved V genes account for under half, and no reason is known for the remainder. This sample is represented by 130,000 or so clones; around 92% of them were singletons. About 7.6% of the sample lies in the top ten. The sample was PBMCs. The receptor source for this set is a man aged 45 to 65 with head and neck cancer.

This clone has just one count. V usage is TRBV6-4 and J usage is TRBJ2-3, with D tentatively TRBD1 (5 bases). Germline V lookup: CDR1 MRHNA, CDR2 SNTAGT. Deletions cut 6 bases from V and 4 bases from J, with 11 bases between. The CDR3 is 13 amino acids. The CDR3: CASRATRADTQYF. The CDR3 coding sequence is TGTGCCAGCAGAGCAACCAGGGCAGATACGCAGTATTTT.

In regard to this clone: Additional DNA sequences in this sample encode the identical CDR3. The chain combines TRBV18 with TRBJ1-1, with D tentatively TRBD1 (5 bases). Germline CDR1 KGHSH, CDR2 LQKENI. This CDR3 contains 15 residues. Trimming took 0 bases from V and 1 from J, leaving 9 bases between them. This chain's CDR3 is CASSPPGLTNTEAFF. Here the CDR3 DNA reads TGTGCCAGCTCACCACCGGGACTGACGAACACTGAAGCTTTCTTT.

The chain is built from TRBV4-1 and TRBJ2-5, with 7 bases lining up with TRBD2. Germline loops: CDR1 MGHRA, CDR2 YSYEKL. CDR3 length: 14 residues. V dropped 0 bases and J dropped 6; count of bases not matched to a gene: 4. In DNA form, the CDR3 reads TGCGCCAGCAGCCAAGATCGCGGGGGAAAGACCCAGTACTTC. As protein: CASSQDRGGKTQYF.

This chain links TRBV6-5 with TRBJ1-3; D is undetermined. The germline gives CDR1 MNHEY, CDR2 SVGAGI. This CDR3 comprises 15 residues. V dropped 7 bases and J dropped 0 bases, with 13 bases sitting between them. CDR3 sequence: CASNPRTGSGNTIYF. CDR3 in DNA: TGTGCCAGCAATCCCCGTACTGGCTCTGGAAACACCATATATTTT.

This chain joins TRBV25-1 and TRBJ2-1, with TRBD2 matching 11 bases. The CDR3 spans 15 residues. The germline V gene has CDR1 MGHDK and CDR2 SYGVNS. The J segment lost 8 bases and the V segment lost 0 bases, leaving 3 bases of the junction unmatched. The CDR3 loop is CASSEYGSGRDEQFF. CDR3 coding DNA: TGTGCCAGCAGTGAATATGGTAGCGGGAGGGATGAGCAGTTCTTC.

V gene TRBV28 combines with J gene TRBJ1-2, with 7 positions matching TRBD1. With 8 bases clipped from V and 2 bases from J, the junction kept 8 bases outside the gene matches. Germline CDR1 and CDR2: MDHEN and SYDVKM. The CDR3 covers 14 residues. The CDR3 DNA sequence: TGTGCCAGCGATCCAGGGACAGAAAACTATGGCTACACCTTC. The encoded protein is CASDPGTENYGYTF.

The chain uses TRBV7-9 and TRBJ1-2; a weak D match, TRBD1 (6 bases). The V gene lost 4 bases and the J gene lost 1 base, with 10 bases spanning the gap. The CDR3 sequence is 14 residues long. CDR1 and CDR2 (germline): SEHNR, FQNEAQ (reference sequence). The DNA for the CDR3 is TGTGCCAGCAGCTACAGGGCCGGTAACTATGGCTACACCTTC. Translated, it gives CASSYRAGNYGYTF.

The chain joins TRBV2 to TRBJ2-1; 12 nucleotides match TRBD2. This CDR3 region has 14 residues. Unmatched junction bases numbered 7, after V lost 7 bases and J lost 9 bases. The germline V gene encodes CDR1 SNHLY and CDR2 FYNNEI. The CDR3 protein is CASTEGLAGIEQFF. CDR3 nucleotides: TGTGCCAGCACCGAAGGACTAGCGGGGATTGAGCAGTTCTTC.

The chain is built from TRBV12-2 and TRBJ1-4; the table gives TRBD1 as D, unverified against the DNA. TRBV12-2 is marked as a pseudogene. CDR3 length equals 14 residues. The chain's CDR3 is CASRGTGDGEKLFF. For the CDR3, the DNA is TGTGCAAGTCGCGGGACAGGGGATGGGGAAAAACTGTTTTTT.

Here the CDR3 DNA reads TGTGCCAGCAGTTCGGGACAGACCTCCTACAATGAGCAGTTCTTC. It codes for CASSSGQTSYNEQFF. This chain uses TRBV11-3 with TRBJ2-1; 7 bases fit TRBD1. Unmatched junction bases numbered 5, after V lost 6 bases and J lost 0 bases. The germline V gene encodes CDR1 SGHNT and CDR2 YENEEA. This CDR3 is 15 amino acids long. The entire variable domain, with the rest obtained from reference TRBV11-3 and TRBJ2-1, is as follows: EAGVVQSPRYKIIEKKQPVAFWCNPISGHNTLYWYLQNLGQGPELLIRYENEEAVDDSQLPKDRFSAERLKGVDSTLKIQPAELGDSAVYLCASSSGQTSYNEQFFGPGTRLTVL.

The J gene is TRBJ2-1, the V gene TRBV2; TRBD2 is a possible D gene (5 bases). Germline loops: CDR1 SNHLY, CDR2 FYNNEI. V gave up 4 bases and J gave up 4 bases, with 8 bases separating them. CDR3 size: 13 residues. The CDR3 spells CASSVGMYNEQFF. CDR3 DNA sequence: TGTGCCAGCAGTGTCGGGATGTACAATGAGCAGTTCTTC. Full variable domain (outside the CDR3, taken from reference TRBV2 and TRBJ2-1): EPEVTQTPSHQVTQMGQEVILRCVPISNHLYFYWYRQILGQKVEFLVSFYNNEISEKSEIFDDQFSVERPDGSNFTLKIRSTKLEDSAMYFCASSVGMYNEQFFGPGTRLTVL.

This clone has only one observation. This chain joins TRBV2 and TRBJ1-2, with unresolved D. Germline CDR1 reads SNHLY; CDR2 reads FYNNEI. The V and J ends lost 7 bases and 2 bases respectively, with 14 bases between them. The CDR3 is made up of 14 amino acids. The CDR3 protein is CASNPEISNYGYTF. CDR3 coding DNA: TGTGCCAGCAATCCGGAAATATCAAACTATGGCTACACCTTC.

The J gene is TRBJ1-1, the V gene TRBV7-3; D is undetermined. The CDR3 is 13 residues long. V was clipped by 6 bases and J by 1 base, with 9 bases between them. Germline V gives CDR1 SGHTA, CDR2 FQGTGA. CDR3 sequence: CASRNRENTEAFF. In DNA form, the CDR3 reads TGTGCCAGCAGAAATCGAGAGAACACTGAAGCTTTCTTT. Full variable domain (remainder filled in from reference TRBV7-3 and TRBJ1-1): GAGVSQTPSNKVTEKGKYVELRCDPISGHTALYWYRQSLGQGPEFLIYFQGTGAADDSGLPNDRFFAVRPEGSVSTLKIQRTERGDSAVYLCASRNRENTEAFFGQGTRLTVV.

This clone was detected once. The rearrangement joins TRBV28 to TRBJ2-7; 11 positions agree with TRBD2. V gave up 6 bases and J gave up 6 bases; unmatched junction bases: 7. From germline, CDR1 is MDHEN and CDR2 SYDVKM. The CDR3 is 14 residues long. The CDR3 loop reads CASRPSLAGGEQYF. The CDR3 nucleotides are TGTGCCAGCAGGCCTAGTCTAGCGGGAGGCGAGCAGTACTTC.

The V call is TRBV7-3, the J call TRBJ2-7; 9 bases are shared with TRBD1. CDR1 and CDR2 from the germline V gene are SGHTA and FQGTGA. The CDR3 contains 14 residues. Trimming took 5 bases from V and 5 from J; bases not matched to a gene: 7. CDR3 sequence reads: CASSPDRGWDEQYF. CDR3 nucleotides: TGTGCCAGCAGCCCCGACAGGGGGTGGGACGAGCAGTACTTC.

The CDR3 region has the DNA TGTGCCAGCAGACGACAGGGTGGAAACACCATATATTTT. As protein: CASRRQGGNTIYF. The rearrangement joins TRBV18 to TRBJ1-3, with TRBD1 matching over 7 bases. J gave up 3 bases and V 8 bases, and 4 bases lay outside the gene matches. This CDR3 has 13 residues. Germline V gives CDR1 KGHSH, CDR2 LQKENI.

The V gene is TRBV7-2, the J gene TRBJ1-1, with D unresolved. The V end lost 1 base, the J end lost 1 base, and 10 bases lay between the germline ends. The CDR3 is 15 amino acids. CDR1 is SGHTA and CDR2 is FQGNSA in the germline V gene. The CDR3 here is CASSLVLDGNTEAFF. The CDR3 coding sequence is TGTGCCAGCAGCTTAGTCCTTGACGGGAACACTGAAGCTTTCTTT.

The chain carries TRBV6-1 and TRBJ2-6, with D unresolved. There are 15 residues in the CDR3. In germline, CDR1 is MNHNS, CDR2 SASEGT. The ends were cut back, 3 bases at V and 0 bases at J, with 6 bases in the middle. CDR3 loop: CASSDRRSGANVLTF. The CDR3 region has the DNA TGTGCCAGCAGTGACAGACGCTCTGGGGCCAACGTCCTGACTTTC.

This sequence joins TRBV5-1 and TRBJ2-3; possible D gene TRBD2, 6 bases. This CDR3 contains 15 residues. CDR1 and CDR2 from the germline V gene are SGHRS and YFSETQ. V lost 4 bases to trimming and J lost 3 bases, with 15 bases between them. CDR3 protein: CASSGRNVRTDTQYF. The DNA for the CDR3 is TGCGCCAGCAGCGGGAGGAATGTGAGGACAGATACGCAGTATTTT.

The V gene is TRBV5-4, the J gene TRBJ1-6; possibly TRBD1 for D (5 bases). In germline, CDR1 is SGHNT, CDR2 YYREEE (reference sequence). This CDR3 has 14 amino acids. Trimming pared 0 bases from V and 10 bases from J, leaving 11 bases between. The CDR3 DNA reads as TGTGCCAGCAGCTTGGACATAAAGGGGTCACCCCTCCACTTT. Translating gives CASSLDIKGSPLHF.

This sequence joins TRBV6-5 and TRBJ1-4, with TRBD1 matching 7 bases. The junction had 9 bases not matched to a gene; V was cut back by 6 bases and J by 5 bases. This CDR3 has 15 residues. Germline assignment: CDR1 MNHEY and CDR2 SVGAGI. The CDR3 spells CASRGGTVQNEKLFF. DNA of the CDR3: TGTGCCAGCAGGGGCGGGACAGTTCAAAATGAAAAACTGTTTTTT.

The chain has TRBV5-4 and TRBJ1-1; no firm D call. V lost 0 bases, J lost 2 bases, and 5 bases lay in between. This CDR3 contains 13 residues. The germline CDR1 and CDR2 sequences are SGHNT and YYREEE (reference sequence). The CDR3 loop reads CASSLVSNTEAFF. The DNA of the CDR3 is TGTGCCAGCAGCTTGGTATCCAACACTGAAGCTTTCTTT.

This rearrangement joins TRBV12-2 to TRBJ2-1; TRBD2 is the table's D call, not checked against the DNA. TRBV12-2 is described as a pseudogene. The CDR3 loop spans 17 amino acids. The chain's CDR3 is CASRLAQGGVSYNEQFF. CDR3 DNA sequence: TGTGCAAGTCGCTTAGCGCAAGGCGGGGTCTCCTACAATGAGCAGTTCTTC.

V is TRBV29-1 and J is TRBJ1-2; D gene ambiguous. Per the germline V gene, CDR1 is SQVTM and CDR2 is ANQGSEA. The CDR3 contains 12 residues. Trimming left V 7 bases short and J 4 bases short, with 13 bases between. The CDR3 nucleotides read TGCAGCGGGGCGGATTACAGCTATGGCTACACCTTC. This codes for CSGADYSYGYTF.

The rearrangement joins TRBV5-1 to TRBJ2-3, with D hard to call. This CDR3 has 14 amino acids. Per the germline V gene, CDR1 is SGHRS and CDR2 is YFSETQ. V was pared by 1 base and J by 1 base, with 7 bases between. The CDR3: CASSLSGGTDTQYF. CDR3 nucleotide sequence: TGCGCCAGCAGCTTGTCTGGGGGCACAGATACGCAGTATTTT.

Regarding this clone: Other nucleotide sequences in the sample specify the same CDR3. This chain uses TRBV24-1 with TRBJ2-2; 9 bases are shared with TRBD1. The length of the CDR3 is 15 residues. CDR1 and CDR2 from the germline V gene are KGHDR and SFDVKD. CDR3 nucleotides: TGTGCTACCGGGGAGACAGGGGGGAACACCGGGGAGCTGTTTTTT. Its translation is CATGETGGNTGELFF.

The rearrangement uses TRBV7-2 and TRBJ1-6; a weak D match, TRBD1 (6 bases). This CDR3 contains 15 residues. Germline assignment: CDR1 SGHTA and CDR2 FQGNSA. V lost 2 bases, J lost 12 bases, and 17 bases lay in between. CDR3 amino acids: CASSLRERQGQPLHF. The CDR3 DNA is TGTGCCAGCAGCTTAAGGGAAAGGCAGGGACAACCCCTCCACTTT.

This clone was detected once. The V gene is TRBV27, the J gene TRBJ1-2; 7 bases fit TRBD1. From germline, CDR1 is MNHEY and CDR2 SMNVEV (reference sequence). The CDR3 contains 13 residues. V lost 10 bases to trimming and J lost 4 bases; unmatched junction nucleotides: 9. CDR3 loop: CATRTGGIYGYTF. CDR3 coding DNA: TGTGCCACCAGGACAGGAGGCATCTATGGCTACACCTTC.

On this clone itself: Other DNA sequences in this sample translate to the same CDR3. The rearrangement joins TRBV29-1 to TRBJ2-7, with 9 bases aligning to TRBD1. V was clipped by 0 bases and J by 0 bases; unmatched bases: 24. CDR3 length: 22 residues. CDR1 is SQVTM, CDR2 ANQGSEA, per germline. The CDR3 protein is CSVEDRPTSGTGLKYDSYEQYF. DNA for the CDR3: TGCAGCGTTGAAGATCGGCCCACGTCCGGGACAGGGCTTAAATATGACTCCTACGAGCAGTACTTC.

V is TRBV2 and J is TRBJ2-3, with 8 bases that match TRBD1. The V segment lost 5 bases and the J segment 3 bases; nucleotides outside the gene matches: 10. The CDR3 is 16 amino acids. Germline V gene sequence: CDR1 SNHLY, CDR2 FYNNEI. The CDR3 nucleotides read TGTGCCAGCAGTTCTGCGGACAGGGCACGGACAGATACGCAGTATTTT. Amino acid sequence: CASSSADRARTDTQYF.